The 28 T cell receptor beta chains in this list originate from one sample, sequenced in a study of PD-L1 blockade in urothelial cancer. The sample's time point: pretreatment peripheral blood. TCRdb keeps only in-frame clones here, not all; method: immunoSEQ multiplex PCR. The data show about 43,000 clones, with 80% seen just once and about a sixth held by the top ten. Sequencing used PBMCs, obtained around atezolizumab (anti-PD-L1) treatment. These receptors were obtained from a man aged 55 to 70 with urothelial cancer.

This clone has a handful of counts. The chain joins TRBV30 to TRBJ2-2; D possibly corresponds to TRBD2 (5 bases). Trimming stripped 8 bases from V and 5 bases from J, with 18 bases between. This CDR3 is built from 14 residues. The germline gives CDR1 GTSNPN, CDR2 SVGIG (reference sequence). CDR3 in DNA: TGTGCCCACATAAAGGGAGCCCGGACCGGGGAGCTGTTTTTT. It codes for CAHIKGARTGELFF.

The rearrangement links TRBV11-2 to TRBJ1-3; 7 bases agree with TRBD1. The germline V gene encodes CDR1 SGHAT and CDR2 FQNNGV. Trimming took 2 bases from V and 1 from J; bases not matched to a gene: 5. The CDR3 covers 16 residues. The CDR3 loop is CASSLSQGGSGNTIYF. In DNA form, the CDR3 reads TGTGCCAGCAGCTTAAGCCAGGGGGGTTCTGGAAACACCATATATTTT.

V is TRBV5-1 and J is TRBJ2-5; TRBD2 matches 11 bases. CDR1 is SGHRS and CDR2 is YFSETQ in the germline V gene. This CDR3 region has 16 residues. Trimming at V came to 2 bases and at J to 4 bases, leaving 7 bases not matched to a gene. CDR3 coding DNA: TGCGCCAGCAGCTTACTACTAGCGGGAGTGGGAGAGACCCAGTACTTC. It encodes CASSLLLAGVGETQYF.

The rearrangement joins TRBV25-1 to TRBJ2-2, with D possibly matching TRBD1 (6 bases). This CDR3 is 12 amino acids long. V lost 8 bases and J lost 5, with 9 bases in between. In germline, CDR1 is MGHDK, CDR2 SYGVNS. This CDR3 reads CASQTGTGELFF. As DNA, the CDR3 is TGTGCCAGCCAGACAGGAACCGGGGAGCTGTTTTTT.

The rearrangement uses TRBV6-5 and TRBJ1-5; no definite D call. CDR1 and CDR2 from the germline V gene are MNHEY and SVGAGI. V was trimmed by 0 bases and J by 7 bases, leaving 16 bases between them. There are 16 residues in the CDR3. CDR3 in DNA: TGTGCCAGCAGTTACTCAGGAGCGCCGAGTGGACAGCCCCAGCATTTT. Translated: CASSYSGAPSGQPQHF.

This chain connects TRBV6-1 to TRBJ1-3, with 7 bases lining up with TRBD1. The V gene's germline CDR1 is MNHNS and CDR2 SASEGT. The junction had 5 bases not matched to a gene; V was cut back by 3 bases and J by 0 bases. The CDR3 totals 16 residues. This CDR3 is CASSEVTGSSGNTIYF. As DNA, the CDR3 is TGTGCCAGCAGTGAGGTGACAGGGAGCTCTGGAAACACCATATATTTT.

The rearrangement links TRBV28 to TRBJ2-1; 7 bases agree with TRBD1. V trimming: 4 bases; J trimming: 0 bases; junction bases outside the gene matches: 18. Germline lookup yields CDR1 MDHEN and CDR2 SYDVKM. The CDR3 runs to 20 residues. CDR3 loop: CASSSRTGPRQGSSYNEQFF. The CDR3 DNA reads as TGTGCCAGCAGTTCCCGGACAGGCCCCAGACAGGGTAGCTCCTACAATGAGCAGTTCTTC.

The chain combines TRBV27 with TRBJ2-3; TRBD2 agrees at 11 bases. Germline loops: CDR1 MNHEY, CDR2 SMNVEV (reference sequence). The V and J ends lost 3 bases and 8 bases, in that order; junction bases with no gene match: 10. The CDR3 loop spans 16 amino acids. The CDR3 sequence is CASSFSGRDSGRTQYF. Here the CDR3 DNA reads TGTGCCAGCAGTTTTAGCGGGAGGGACAGTGGGCGTACGCAGTATTTT.

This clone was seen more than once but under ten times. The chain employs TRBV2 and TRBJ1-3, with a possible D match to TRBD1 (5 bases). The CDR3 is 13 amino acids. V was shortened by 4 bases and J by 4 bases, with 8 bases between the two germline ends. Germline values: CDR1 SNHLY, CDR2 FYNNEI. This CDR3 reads CASSVGQGNTIYF. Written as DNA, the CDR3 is TGTGCCAGCAGTGTCGGACAAGGAAACACCATATATTTT.

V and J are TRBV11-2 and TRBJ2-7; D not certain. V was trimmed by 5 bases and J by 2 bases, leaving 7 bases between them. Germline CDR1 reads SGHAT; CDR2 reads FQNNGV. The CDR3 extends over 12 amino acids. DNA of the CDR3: TGTGCCAGCAGCCCTATAGCCTACGAGCAGTACTTC. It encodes CASSPIAYEQYF.

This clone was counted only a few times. Here the CDR3 reads CASSPSGIHYEQYF. For the CDR3, the DNA is TGTGCCAGCAGCCCGAGCGGGATACACTACGAGCAGTACTTC. V gene TRBV4-2 combines with J gene TRBJ2-7; 7 nucleotides agree with TRBD2. V shed 4 bases, J shed 3 bases, and the junction held 6 bases outside the gene matches. Germline V gene sequence: CDR1 LGHNA, CDR2 YNFKEQ. The CDR3 is 14 amino acids.

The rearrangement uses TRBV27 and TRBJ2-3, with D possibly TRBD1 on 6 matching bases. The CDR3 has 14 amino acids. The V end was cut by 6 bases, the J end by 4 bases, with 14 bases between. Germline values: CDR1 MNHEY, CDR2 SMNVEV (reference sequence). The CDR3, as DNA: TGTGCCAGCAGGTTACAGGGATGGGCAGATACGCAGTATTTT. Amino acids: CASRLQGWADTQYF.

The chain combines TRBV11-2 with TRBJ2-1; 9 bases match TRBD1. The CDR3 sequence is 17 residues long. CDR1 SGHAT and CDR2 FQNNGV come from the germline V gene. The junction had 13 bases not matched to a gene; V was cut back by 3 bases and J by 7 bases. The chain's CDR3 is CASSLGTSGTGNNEQFF. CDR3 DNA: TGTGCCAGCAGCTTGGGGACATCCGGGACAGGGAATAATGAGCAGTTCTTC.

The CDR3 loop is CASRRPGQVTTGELFF. The CDR3 region has the DNA TGTGCCAGCAGACGCCCGGGACAAGTTACCACCGGGGAGCTGTTTTTT. This rearrangement joins TRBV28 to TRBJ2-2; perhaps TRBD1 as D (6 bases). The CDR3 sequence is 16 residues long. The V and J ends lost 6 bases and 4 bases respectively, with 18 bases between them. Germline V gene lookup returns CDR1 MDHEN and CDR2 SYDVKM.

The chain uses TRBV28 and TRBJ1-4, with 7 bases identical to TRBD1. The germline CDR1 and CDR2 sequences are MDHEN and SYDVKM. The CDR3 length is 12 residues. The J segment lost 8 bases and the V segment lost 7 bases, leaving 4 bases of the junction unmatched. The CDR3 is CASKRGQEKLFF. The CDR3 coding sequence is TGTGCCAGCAAAAGGGGGCAGGAAAAACTGTTTTTT.

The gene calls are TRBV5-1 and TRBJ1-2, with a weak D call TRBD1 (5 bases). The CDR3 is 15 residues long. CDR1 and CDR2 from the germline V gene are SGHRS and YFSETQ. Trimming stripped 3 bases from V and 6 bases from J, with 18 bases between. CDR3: CASSSSLGQVHGYTF. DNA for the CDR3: TGCGCCAGCAGCTCCTCCTTGGGGCAGGTTCATGGCTACACCTTC.

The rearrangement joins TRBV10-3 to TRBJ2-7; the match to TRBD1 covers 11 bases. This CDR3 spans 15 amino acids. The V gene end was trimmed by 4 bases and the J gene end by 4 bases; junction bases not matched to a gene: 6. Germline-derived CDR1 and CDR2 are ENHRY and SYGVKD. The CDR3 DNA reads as TGTGCCATCAGTGGAGCCGGGACAGGGGGGTACGAGCAGTACTTC. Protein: CAISGAGTGGYEQYF.

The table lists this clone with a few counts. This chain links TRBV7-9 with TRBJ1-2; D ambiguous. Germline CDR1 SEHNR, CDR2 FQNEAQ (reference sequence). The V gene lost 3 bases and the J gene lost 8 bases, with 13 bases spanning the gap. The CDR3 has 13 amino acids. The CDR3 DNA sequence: TGTGCCAGCAGCTTGCTGGCCCCGTCGGGCTACACCTTC. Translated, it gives CASSLLAPSGYTF.

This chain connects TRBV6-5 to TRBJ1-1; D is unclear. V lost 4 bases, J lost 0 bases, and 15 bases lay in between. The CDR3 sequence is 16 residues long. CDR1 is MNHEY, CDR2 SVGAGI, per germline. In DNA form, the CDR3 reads TGTGCCAGCAGTTCTGGAATCGGCGGGGTGAACACTGAAGCTTTCTTT. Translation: CASSSGIGGVNTEAFF.

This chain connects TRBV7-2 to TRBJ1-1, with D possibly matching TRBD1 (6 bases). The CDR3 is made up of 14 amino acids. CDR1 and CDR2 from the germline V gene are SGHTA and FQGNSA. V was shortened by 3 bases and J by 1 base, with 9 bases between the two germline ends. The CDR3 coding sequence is TGTGCCAGCAGCTTCCGGACAGAGAACACTGAAGCTTTCTTT. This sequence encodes CASSFRTENTEAFF.

Here the CDR3 DNA reads TGTGCCAGCAGCTTACAAACAGCCCAAAACACCATATATTTT. It translates to CASSLQTAQNTIYF. The V call is TRBV7-2, the J call TRBJ1-3; D ambiguous. The V end was cut by 2 bases, the J end by 6 bases, with 11 bases between. In germline, CDR1 is SGHTA, CDR2 FQGNSA. The CDR3 length is 14 residues.

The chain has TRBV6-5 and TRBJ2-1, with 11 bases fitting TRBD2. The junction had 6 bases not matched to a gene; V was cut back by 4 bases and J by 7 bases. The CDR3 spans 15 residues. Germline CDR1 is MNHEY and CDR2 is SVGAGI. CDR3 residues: CASSFSGGAGNEQFF. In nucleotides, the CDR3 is TGTGCCAGCAGTTTTAGCGGGGGGGCGGGGAATGAGCAGTTCTTC.

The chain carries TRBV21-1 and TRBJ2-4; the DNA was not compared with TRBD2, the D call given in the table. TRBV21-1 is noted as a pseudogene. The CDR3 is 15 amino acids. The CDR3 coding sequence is TGTGCCTGCCAAGAGGAGCTACTAGCCAAAAACATTCAGTACTTC. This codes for CACQEELLAKNIQYF.

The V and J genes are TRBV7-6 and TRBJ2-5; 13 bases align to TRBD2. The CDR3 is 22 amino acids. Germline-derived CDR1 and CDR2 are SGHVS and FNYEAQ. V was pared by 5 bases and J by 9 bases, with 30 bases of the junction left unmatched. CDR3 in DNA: TGTGCCAGCAGCCTCGGGCACCCATCCAGGACTAGCGGGAGAACAAACCCCACGGCCCAGTACTTC. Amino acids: CASSLGHPSRTSGRTNPTAQYF.

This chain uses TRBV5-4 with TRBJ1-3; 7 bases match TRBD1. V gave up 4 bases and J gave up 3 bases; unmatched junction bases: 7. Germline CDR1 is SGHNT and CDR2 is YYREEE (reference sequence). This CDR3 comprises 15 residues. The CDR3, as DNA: TGTGCCAGCAGCCCAGGGGGAATGTATGGAAACACCATATATTTT. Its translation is CASSPGGMYGNTIYF.

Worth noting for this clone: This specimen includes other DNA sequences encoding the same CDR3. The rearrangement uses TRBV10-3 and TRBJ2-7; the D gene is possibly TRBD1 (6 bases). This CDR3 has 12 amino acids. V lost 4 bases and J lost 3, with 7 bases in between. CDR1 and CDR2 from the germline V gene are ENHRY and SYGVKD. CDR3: CAISAGVYEQYF. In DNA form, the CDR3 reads TGTGCCATCAGTGCAGGGGTCTACGAGCAGTACTTC.

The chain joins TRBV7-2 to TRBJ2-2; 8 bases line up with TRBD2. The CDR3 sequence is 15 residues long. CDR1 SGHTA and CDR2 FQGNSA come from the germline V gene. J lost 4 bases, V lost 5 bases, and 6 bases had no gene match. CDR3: CASSAAGTSTGELFF. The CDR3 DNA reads TGTGCCAGCAGCGCAGCCGGGACTAGCACCGGGGAGCTGTTTTTT. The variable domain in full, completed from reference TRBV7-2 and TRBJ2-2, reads GAGVSQSPSNKVTEKGKDVELRCDPISGHTALYWYRQSLGQGLEFLIYFQGNSAPDKSGLPSDRFSAERTGGSVSTLTIQRTQQEDSAVYLCASSAAGTSTGELFFGEGSRLTVL.

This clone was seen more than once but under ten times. CDR3 coding DNA: TGTGCCAGCAGCTTGGAAGGACTAGCGGGAATCACAGATACGCAGTATTTT. Its protein is CASSLEGLAGITDTQYF. This chain connects TRBV5-8 to TRBJ2-3; 12 positions match TRBD2. CDR1 is SGHTS and CDR2 is YDEGEE in the germline V gene. CDR3 length: 17 amino acids. V gave up 0 bases and J gave up 2 bases; unmatched junction bases: 4.